The clone carrying this T cell receptor (beta chain) has just a few counts. Its antigen is currently unknown. A clone one base away is much larger, so this may be a read error. Since the CDR3 does not end with the conserved phenylalanine or tryptophan, this likely comes from a read error. Co-extraction of both nucleic acids (RNA and DNA) used roughly 18-32 mg of unsorted bulk tissue. Patients carried chronic HBV infection without prior treatment. V was shortened by 6 bases and J by 2 bases, with 13 bases between the two germline ends. Germline loops: CDR1 MNHNS, CDR2 SASEGT. The CDR3 consists of 14 residues. From approximately 550 ng of total RNA, TCR beta-specific cDNA was reverse-transcribed using a constant-region primer. Libraries for TCR beta were built through three nested multiplex PCR rounds, which together made up a slightly modified ARM-PCR procedure. Amplification in the first two PCR rounds was performed using TRBV1-TRBV30 forward primers and a C-beta reverse primer for approximately 10 cycles each. From the multiplex PCR reads, TCRdb called clonotypes with MiXCR, one entry per CDR3 protein. Of 65,000 to 90,000 distinct CDR3 sequences listed, approximately 77% are singletons.

This sample was included in a study of tumor-infiltrating lymphocytes in primary liver carcinoma. Study observations and caveats: It was observed that only about 8-24% of the top clones appeared in every one of the five tumor regions. Reduced overlap was seen in tumor-adjacent and tumor-blood pairs versus tumor region pairs. It was in tumors, not blood, that the top-250-clone fraction was significantly higher (p = 0.039).

The source of this sequence is a man aged 35 to 55 with primary liver carcinoma and hepatitis B virus infection. Sequenced: liver tumor tissue from sampling region 1. Subset in this sample: tumor region T1, superior pole. This chain uses TRBV6-1 with TRBJ2-5, with D hard to call. Here the CDR3 reads CASRSRFIQETQYL. The CDR3 bases are TGTGCCAGCAGATCGCGCTTTATTCAAGAGACCCAGTACTTA.